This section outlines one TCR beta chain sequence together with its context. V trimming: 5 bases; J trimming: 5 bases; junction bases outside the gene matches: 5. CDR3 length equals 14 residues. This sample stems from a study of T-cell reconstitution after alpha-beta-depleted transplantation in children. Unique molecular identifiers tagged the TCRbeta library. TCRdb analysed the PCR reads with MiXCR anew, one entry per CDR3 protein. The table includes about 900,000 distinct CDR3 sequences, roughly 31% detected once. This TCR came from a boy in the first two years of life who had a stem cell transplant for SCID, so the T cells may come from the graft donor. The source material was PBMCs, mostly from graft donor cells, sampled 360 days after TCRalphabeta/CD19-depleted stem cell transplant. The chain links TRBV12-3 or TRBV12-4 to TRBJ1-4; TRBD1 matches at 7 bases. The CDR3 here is CASSPGGSNEKLFF. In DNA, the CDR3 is TGTGCCAGCAGTCCAGGGGGATCAAATGAAAAACTGTTTTTT.